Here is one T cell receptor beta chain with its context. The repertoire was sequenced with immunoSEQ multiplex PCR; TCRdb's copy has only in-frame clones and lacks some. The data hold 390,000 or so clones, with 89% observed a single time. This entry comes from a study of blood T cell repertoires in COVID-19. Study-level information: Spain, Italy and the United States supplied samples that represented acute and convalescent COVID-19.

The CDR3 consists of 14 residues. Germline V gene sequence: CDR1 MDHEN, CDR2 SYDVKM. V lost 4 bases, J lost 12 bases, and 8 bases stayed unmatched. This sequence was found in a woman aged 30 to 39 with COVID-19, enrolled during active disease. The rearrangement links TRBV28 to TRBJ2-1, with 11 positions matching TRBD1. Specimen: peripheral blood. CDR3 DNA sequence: TGTGCCAGCAGTTCACCGGGACAGGGGGTGTGGCAGTTCTTC. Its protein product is CASSSPGQGVWQFF.